Following are 8 T cell receptor beta chains from one sample sequenced in a study of regulatory T cells in long-lasting Graves disease (dated by TCRdb to the early 2020s). In the paper's terms, the time point label means: persistent/refractory GD, antithyroid drugs over 5 years with positive TRAb. RNA was extracted from PBMCs in TRIzol for both TCR sequencing and RNA sequencing. To prepare the library, multiplex PCR was applied. TCRdb names Illumina HiSeq 4000 as the instrument used. iRepertoire HTBI primers and Arm-PCR amplification of CDR3 regions were used to construct TCR beta libraries. TCRdb itself trimmed the public reads at Q25 with fastp, ran MiXCR and retained productive beta chains. Every CDR3 protein is listed once, alongside the most common genes and DNA of its rows. The sample includes a few hundred thousand distinct CDR3 sequences, with 20% to 25% observed a single time. The top ten clonotypes cover roughly 6.9% of the sample.

Sequencing used peripheral blood mononuclear cells (PBMCs), obtained when the disease was refractory, from a patient treated with antithyroid drugs. These receptors originate from a female donor with Graves disease.

In the case of this clonotype: This may arise from a read error, as a much more abundant clone is one base away. The V and J genes are TRBV6-1 and TRBJ2-5, with D perhaps assigned TRBD1 or TRBD2 (5 bases each). Germline CDR1 reads MNHNS; CDR2 reads SASEGT. V was pared by 6 bases and J by 5 bases, with 13 bases between. CDR3 length: 13 amino acids. CDR3 bases: TGTGCCAGCAGAGGGCGAGAGGGGGAGACCCAGTACTTC. Residues: CASRGREGETQYF.

The chain carries TRBV18 and TRBJ2-7, with D possibly called TRBD1 or TRBD2 (5 bases each). The CDR3 has 15 amino acids. Per germline, CDR1 KGHSH and CDR2 LQKENI. Deletions cut 3 bases from V and 0 bases from J, with 12 bases between. CDR3 sequence (DNA): TGTGCCAGCTCACCCTGGGACCGAACCTCCTACGAGCAGTACTTC. It codes for CASSPWDRTSYEQYF.

The chain uses TRBV6-1 and TRBJ2-1; no firm D call. The V end lost 8 bases, the J end lost 5 bases, and 19 bases lay between the germline ends. Germline assignment: CDR1 MNHNS and CDR2 SASEGT. CDR3 length: 15 residues. CDR3: CASLLAAYVDNEQFF. In DNA, the CDR3 is TGTGCCAGCTTATTGGCAGCTTATGTTGACAATGAGCAGTTCTTC.

This clonotype was seen at least ten times. This chain connects TRBV12-3 or TRBV12-4 to TRBJ1-6; the D is unclear. Trimming left V 6 bases short and J 10 bases short, with 16 bases between. The CDR3 loop spans 14 amino acids. Written as DNA, the CDR3 is TGTGCCAGCAGACCATCGGGCCTTGGATCACCCCTCCACTTT. This gives the protein CASRPSGLGSPLHF.

The chain couples TRBV11-2 to TRBJ2-2, with D perhaps matching TRBD1 (5 bases). Germline V CDR1 and CDR2: SGHAT, FQNNGV. The CDR3 is 16 amino acids. V was clipped by 0 bases and J by 6 bases, with 14 bases between them. CDR3 in DNA: TGTGCCAGCAGCTTAGAGAGTTTCAGGGTTGCCGGGGAGCTGTTTTTT. Residues: CASSLESFRVAGELFF.

This clonotype occurred many times. The CDR3 protein is CASSETGAGLGETQYF. The CDR3 nucleotides read TGTGCCAGCAGCGAGACAGGGGCGGGTTTAGGGGAGACCCAGTACTTC. The genes are TRBV2 and TRBJ2-5, with TRBD1 matching 8 bases. The CDR3 consists of 16 residues. The V segment lost 6 bases and the J segment 5 bases; nucleotides outside the gene matches: 14. CDR1 and CDR2 from the germline V gene are SNHLY and FYNNEI.

This clonotype was observed many times. The chain recombines TRBV28 with TRBJ2-7, with TRBD1 matching 11 bases. V was pared by 8 bases and J by 0 bases, with 3 bases of the junction left unmatched. The CDR3 is made up of 14 amino acids. The germline V gene encodes CDR1 MDHEN and CDR2 SYDVKM. As DNA, the CDR3 is TGTGCCAGCCGGGGACAGGGGGTCTCCTACGAGCAGTACTTC. As protein: CASRGQGVSYEQYF.

Comments on this clonotype: The conserved closing phenylalanine or tryptophan is absent in this CDR3, likely reflecting a read error. The chain is built from TRBV15 and TRBJ1-2; D is undetermined. The CDR3 sequence is 13 residues long. The germline CDR1 and CDR2 sequences are LNHNV and YYDKDF (reference sequence). The CDR3 DNA is TGTGCCACCGGAGAGGGATTGGACTACGGCTACACCCTC. It codes for CATGEGLDYGYTL.